The clone carrying this T cell receptor beta chain was recorded many times. Its target is unknown. The sample is drawn from a study of early T cells in non-severe SARS-CoV-2 infection. Study-wide findings and caveats: Clonotype matching in VDJdb favored anti-spike CD8 responses and did not capture private and CD4 specificities.

TCRdb used MiXCR to reprocess the 5' RACE reads, holding one entry per CDR3 protein. Among 80,000 to 100,000 distinct CDR3 sequences listed, approximately 11% were seen once. Trimming cost V 10 bases and J 9 bases, with 13 bases left between them. This CDR3 is 11 amino acids long. CDR1 is LNHDA, CDR2 SQIVND, per germline (reference sequence). The TCR comes from an adult who was a healthcare worker with PCR-confirmed SARS-CoV-2 infection or an uninfected control (not recorded which). The rearrangement uses TRBV19 and TRBJ2-1; tentative D call: TRBD2 (6 bases). The sample in question was whole blood, obtained at baseline. Here the CDR3 reads CATPRGIEQFF. The CDR3 DNA sequence: TGTGCCACCCCGCGCGGGATTGAGCAGTTCTTC.